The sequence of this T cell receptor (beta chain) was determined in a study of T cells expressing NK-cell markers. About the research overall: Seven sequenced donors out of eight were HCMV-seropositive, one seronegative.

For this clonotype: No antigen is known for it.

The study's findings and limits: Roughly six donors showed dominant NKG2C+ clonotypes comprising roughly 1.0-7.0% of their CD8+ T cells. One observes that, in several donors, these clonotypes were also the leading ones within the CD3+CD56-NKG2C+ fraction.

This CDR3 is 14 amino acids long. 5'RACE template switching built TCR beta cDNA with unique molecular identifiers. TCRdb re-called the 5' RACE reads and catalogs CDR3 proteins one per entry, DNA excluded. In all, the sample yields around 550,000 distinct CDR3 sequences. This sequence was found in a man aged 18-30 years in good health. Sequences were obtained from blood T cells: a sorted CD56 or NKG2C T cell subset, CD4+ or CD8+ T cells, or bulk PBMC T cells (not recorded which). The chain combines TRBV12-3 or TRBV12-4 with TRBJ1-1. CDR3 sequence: CASSLLGGNTEAFF.